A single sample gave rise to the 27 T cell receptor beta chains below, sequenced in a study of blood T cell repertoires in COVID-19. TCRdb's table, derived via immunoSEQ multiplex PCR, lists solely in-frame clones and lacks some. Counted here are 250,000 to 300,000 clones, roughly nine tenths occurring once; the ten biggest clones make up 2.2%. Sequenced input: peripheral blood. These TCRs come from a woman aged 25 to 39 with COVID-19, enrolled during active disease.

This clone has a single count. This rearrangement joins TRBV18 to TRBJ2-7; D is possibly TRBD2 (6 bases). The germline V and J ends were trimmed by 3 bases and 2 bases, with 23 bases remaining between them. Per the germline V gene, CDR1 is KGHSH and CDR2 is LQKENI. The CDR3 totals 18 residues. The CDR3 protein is CASSPFSVERGLTYEQYF. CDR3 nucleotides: TGTGCCAGCTCACCTTTTTCCGTAGAACGGGGACTTACCTACGAGCAGTACTTC.

The chain's CDR3 is CAISVSGGLGYTF. In nucleotides, the CDR3 is TGTGCCATCAGTGTAAGCGGGGGGCTTGGCTACACCTTC. The chain joins TRBV10-3 to TRBJ1-2, with a possible D match to TRBD1 (6 bases). V was shortened by 4 bases and J by 7 bases, with 13 bases between the two germline ends. Germline values: CDR1 ENHRY, CDR2 SYGVKD. The CDR3 has 13 amino acids.

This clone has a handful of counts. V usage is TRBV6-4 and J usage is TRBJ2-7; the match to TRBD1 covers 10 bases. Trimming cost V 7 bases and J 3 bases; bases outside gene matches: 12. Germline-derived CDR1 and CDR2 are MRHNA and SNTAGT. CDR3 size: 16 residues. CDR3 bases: TGTGCCAGCAACCATATCTGGGACAGGGGCCACTACGAGCAGTACTTC. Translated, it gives CASNHIWDRGHYEQYF.

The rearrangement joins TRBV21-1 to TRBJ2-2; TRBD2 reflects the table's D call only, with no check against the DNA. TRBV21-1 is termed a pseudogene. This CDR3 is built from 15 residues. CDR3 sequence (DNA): TGTGCCAGCAGCTCCACGGACTGCGACACCGGGGAGCTGTTTTTT. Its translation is CASSSTDCDTGELFF.

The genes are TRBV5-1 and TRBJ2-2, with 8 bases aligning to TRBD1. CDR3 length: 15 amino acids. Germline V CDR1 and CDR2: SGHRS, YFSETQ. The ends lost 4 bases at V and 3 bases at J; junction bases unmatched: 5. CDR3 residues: CASSPGTGDTGELFF. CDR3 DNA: TGCGCCAGCAGCCCCGGGACAGGAGACACCGGGGAGCTGTTTTTT.

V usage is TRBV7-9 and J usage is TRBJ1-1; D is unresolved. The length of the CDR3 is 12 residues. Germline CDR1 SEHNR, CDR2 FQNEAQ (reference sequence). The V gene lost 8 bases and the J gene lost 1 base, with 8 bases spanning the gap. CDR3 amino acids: CASFAGNTEAFF. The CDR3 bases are TGTGCCAGCTTCGCAGGGAACACTGAAGCTTTCTTT.

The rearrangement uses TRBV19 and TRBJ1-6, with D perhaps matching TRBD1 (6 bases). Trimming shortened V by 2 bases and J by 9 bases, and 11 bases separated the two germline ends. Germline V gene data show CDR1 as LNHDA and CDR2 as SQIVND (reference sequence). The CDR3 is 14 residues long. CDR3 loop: CASSISTGASPLHF. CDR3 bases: TGTGCCAGTAGTATATCGACAGGTGCTTCACCCCTCCACTTT. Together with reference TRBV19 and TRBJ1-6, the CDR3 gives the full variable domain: DGGITQSPKYLFRKEGQNVTLSCEQNLNHDAMYWYRQDPGQGLRLIYYSQIVNDFQKGDIAEGYSVSREKKESFPLTVTSAQKNPTAFYLCASSISTGASPLHFGNGTRLTVT.

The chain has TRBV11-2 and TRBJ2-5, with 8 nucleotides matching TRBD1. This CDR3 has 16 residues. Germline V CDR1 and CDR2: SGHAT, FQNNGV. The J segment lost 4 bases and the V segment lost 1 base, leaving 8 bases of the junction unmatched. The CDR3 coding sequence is TGTGCCAGCAGCTTAGTAGCAGGGGGCACGATAGAGACCCAGTACTTC. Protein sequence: CASSLVAGGTIETQYF.

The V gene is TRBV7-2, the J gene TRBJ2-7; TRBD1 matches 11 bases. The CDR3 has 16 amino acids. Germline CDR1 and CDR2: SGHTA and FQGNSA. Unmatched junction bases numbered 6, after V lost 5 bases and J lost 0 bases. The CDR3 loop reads CASSRKGTGGSYEQYF. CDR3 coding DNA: TGTGCCAGCAGCCGCAAGGGGACAGGGGGCTCCTACGAGCAGTACTTC.

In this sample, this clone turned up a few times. The CDR3 nucleotides read TGTGCCAGTAGAGGAGGCCTAGAGTCCTACGAGCAGTACTTC. This gives the protein CASRGGLESYEQYF. The V gene is TRBV19, the J gene TRBJ2-7; tentative D call: TRBD2 (5 bases). V was clipped by 6 bases and J by 1 base, with 13 bases between them. Germline CDR1 LNHDA, CDR2 SQIVND (reference sequence). There are 14 residues in the CDR3.

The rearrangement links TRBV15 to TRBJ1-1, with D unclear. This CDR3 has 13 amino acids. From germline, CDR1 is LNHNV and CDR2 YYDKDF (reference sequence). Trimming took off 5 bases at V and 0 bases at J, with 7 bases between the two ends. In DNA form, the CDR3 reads TGTGCCACCAGCGGGCCCATGAACACTGAAGCTTTCTTT. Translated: CATSGPMNTEAFF.

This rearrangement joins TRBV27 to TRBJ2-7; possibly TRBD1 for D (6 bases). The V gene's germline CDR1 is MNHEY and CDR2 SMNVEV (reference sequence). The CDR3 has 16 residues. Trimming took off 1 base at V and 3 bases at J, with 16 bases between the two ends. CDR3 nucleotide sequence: TGTGCCAGCAGTTTATTTGGCAGGGGAGTAATCTACGAGCAGTACTTC. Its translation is CASSLFGRGVIYEQYF.

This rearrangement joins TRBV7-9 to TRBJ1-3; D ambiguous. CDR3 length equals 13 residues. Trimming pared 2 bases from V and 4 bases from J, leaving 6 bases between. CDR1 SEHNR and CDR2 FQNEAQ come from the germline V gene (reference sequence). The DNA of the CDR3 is TGTGCCAGCAGCTTATGGGAGGGAAACACCATATATTTT. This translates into CASSLWEGNTIYF.

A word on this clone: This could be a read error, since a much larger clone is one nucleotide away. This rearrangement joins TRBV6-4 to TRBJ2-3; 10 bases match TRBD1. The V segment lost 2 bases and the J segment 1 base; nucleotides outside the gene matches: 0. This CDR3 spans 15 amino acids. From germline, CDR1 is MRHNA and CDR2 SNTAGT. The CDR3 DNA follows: TGTGCCAGCAGTGACGGGACAGGGGGCACAGATACGCAGTATTTT. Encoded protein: CASSDGTGGTDTQYF.

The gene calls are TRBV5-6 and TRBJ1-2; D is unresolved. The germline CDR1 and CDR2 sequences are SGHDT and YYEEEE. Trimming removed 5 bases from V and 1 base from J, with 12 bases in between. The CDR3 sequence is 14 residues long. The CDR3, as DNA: TGTGCCAGCAGGCGAAACCCTGATAACTATGGCTACACCTTC. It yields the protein CASRRNPDNYGYTF.

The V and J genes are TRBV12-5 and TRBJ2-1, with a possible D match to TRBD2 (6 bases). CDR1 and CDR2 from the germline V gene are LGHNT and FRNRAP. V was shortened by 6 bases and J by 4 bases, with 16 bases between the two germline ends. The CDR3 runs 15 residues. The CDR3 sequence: CASGPPLGTYNEQFF. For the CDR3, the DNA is TGTGCTAGTGGCCCCCCCCTTGGGACTTACAATGAGCAGTTCTTC.

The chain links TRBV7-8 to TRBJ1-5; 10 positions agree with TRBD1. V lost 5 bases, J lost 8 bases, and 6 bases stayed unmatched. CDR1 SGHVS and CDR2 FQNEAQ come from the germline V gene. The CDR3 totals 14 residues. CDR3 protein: CASSLTGGLEPQHF. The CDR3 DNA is TGTGCCAGCAGCCTGACAGGGGGCCTTGAGCCCCAGCATTTT.

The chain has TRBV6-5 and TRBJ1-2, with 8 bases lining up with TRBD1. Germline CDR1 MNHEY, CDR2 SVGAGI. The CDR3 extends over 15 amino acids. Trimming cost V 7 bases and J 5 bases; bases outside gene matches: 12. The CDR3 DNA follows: TGTGCCAGCACCCAGGGACGTACAGGGGGGTATGGCTACACCTTC. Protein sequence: CASTQGRTGGYGYTF.

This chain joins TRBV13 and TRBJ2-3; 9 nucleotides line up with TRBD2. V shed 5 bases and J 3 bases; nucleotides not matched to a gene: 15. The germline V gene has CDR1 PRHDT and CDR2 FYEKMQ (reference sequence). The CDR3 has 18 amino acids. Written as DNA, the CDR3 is TGTGCCAGCAGCAGAACCCTCATAGCGGGAGAAAGAACAGATACGCAGTATTTT. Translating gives CASSRTLIAGERTDTQYF.

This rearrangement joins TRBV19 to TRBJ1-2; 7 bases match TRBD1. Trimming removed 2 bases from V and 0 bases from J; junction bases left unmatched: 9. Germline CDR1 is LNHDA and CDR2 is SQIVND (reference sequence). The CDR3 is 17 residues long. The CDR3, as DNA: TGTGCCAGTAGTATAATTTCCCGGGACAGAGCTAACTATGGCTACACCTTC. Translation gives CASSIISRDRANYGYTF.

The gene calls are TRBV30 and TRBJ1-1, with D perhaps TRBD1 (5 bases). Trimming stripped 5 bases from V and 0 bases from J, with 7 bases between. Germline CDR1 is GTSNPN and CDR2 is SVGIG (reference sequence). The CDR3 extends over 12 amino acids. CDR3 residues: CAWGHVNTEAFF. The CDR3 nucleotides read TGTGCCTGGGGACATGTGAACACTGAAGCTTTCTTT. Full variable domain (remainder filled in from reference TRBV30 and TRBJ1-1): SQTIHQWPATLVQPVGSPLSLECTVEGTSNPNLYWYRQAAGRGLQLLFYSVGIGQISSEVPQNLSASRPQDRQFILSSKKLLLSDSGFYLCAWGHVNTEAFFGQGTRLTVV.

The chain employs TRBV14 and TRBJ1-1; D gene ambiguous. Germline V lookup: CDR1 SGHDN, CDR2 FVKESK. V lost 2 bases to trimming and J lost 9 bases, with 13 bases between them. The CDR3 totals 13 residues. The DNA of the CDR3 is TGTGCCAGCAGCCAAACGGTCCTACAGAAAGCTTTCTTT. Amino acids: CASSQTVLQKAFF.

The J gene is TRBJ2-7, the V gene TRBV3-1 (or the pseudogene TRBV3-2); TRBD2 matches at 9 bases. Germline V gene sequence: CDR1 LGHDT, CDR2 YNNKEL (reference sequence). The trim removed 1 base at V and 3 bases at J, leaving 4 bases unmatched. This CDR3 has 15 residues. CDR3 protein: CASSQGLAADYEQYF. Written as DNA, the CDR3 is TGTGCCAGCAGCCAAGGACTAGCGGCTGACTACGAGCAGTACTTC.

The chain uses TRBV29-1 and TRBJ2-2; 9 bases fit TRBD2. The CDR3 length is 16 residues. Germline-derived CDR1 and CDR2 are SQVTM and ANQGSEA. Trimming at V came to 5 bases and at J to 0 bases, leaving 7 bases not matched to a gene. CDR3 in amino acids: CSVLLAGGPNTGELFF. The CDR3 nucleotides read TGCAGCGTTCTCCTTGCGGGAGGGCCGAACACCGGGGAGCTGTTTTTT.

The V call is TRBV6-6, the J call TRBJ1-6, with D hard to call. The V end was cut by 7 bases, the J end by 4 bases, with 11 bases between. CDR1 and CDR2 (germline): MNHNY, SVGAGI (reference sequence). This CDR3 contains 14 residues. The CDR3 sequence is CASTFEIYNSPLHF. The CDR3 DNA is TGTGCCAGCACGTTCGAGATATATAATTCACCCCTCCACTTT.

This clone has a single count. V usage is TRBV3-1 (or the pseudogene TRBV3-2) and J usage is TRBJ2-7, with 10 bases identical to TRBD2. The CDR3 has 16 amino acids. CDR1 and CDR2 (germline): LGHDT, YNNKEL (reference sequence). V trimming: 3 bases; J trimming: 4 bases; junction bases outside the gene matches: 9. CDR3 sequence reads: CASSQHTGTSVYEQYF. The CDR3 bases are TGTGCCAGCAGCCAGCATACCGGGACTAGCGTTTACGAGCAGTACTTC.

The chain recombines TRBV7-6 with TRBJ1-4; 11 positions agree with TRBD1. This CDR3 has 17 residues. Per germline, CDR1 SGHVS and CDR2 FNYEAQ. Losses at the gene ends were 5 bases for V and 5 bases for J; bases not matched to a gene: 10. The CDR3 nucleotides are TGTGCCAGCAGCGACCCCGGGACAGGGGGGCCGAATGAAAAACTGTTTTTT. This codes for CASSDPGTGGPNEKLFF.